Below, 24 T cell receptor beta chains from the same sample are listed, as sequenced in a study of a mutant IDH1 vaccine in newly diagnosed glioma. Their target antigens are unknown. Data came from immunoSEQ multiplex PCR; TCRdb stores just in-frame clones and leaves some out. Of more than 25,000 clones listed, around 87% are singletons. Time point given: week 23, last vaccination. The vaccine gave 300 ug of a 20-mer mutant IDH1 peptide subcutaneously per dose. Sequenced here: PBMCs, sampled from a glioma patient whose treatment included an IDH1 peptide vaccine. The receptors stem from a man aged 40-49 years with glioma.

The rearrangement joins TRBV27 to TRBJ1-1; tentative D call: TRBD1 (5 bases). The V end lost 6 bases, the J end lost 3 bases, and 14 bases lay between the germline ends. Germline CDR1 is MNHEY and CDR2 is SMNVEV (reference sequence). This CDR3 has 14 residues. For the CDR3, the DNA is TGTGCCAGCAGAATCTGGGGGGGGGACACTGAAGCTTTCTTT. Translation gives CASRIWGGDTEAFF.

The rearrangement uses TRBV18 and TRBJ1-2; TRBD1 might be the D (6 bases). V was clipped by 6 bases and J by 4 bases, with 15 bases between them. Germline V gene data show CDR1 as KGHSH and CDR2 as LQKENI. The length of the CDR3 is 14 residues. The CDR3 loop is CASSLEQGRYGYTF. In DNA, the CDR3 is TGTGCCAGCTCCCTCGAACAGGGACGCTATGGCTACACCTTC. Full variable domain (missing parts from reference TRBV18 and TRBJ1-2): NAGVMQNPRHLVRRRGQEARLRCSPMKGHSHVYWYRQLPEEGLKFMVYLQKENIIDESGMPKERFSAEFPKEGPSILRIQQVVRGDSAAYFCASSLEQGRYGYTFGSGTRLTVV.

The gene calls are TRBV7-2 and TRBJ2-1; no definite D call. Germline lookup yields CDR1 SGHTA and CDR2 FQGNSA. Trimming took 4 bases from V and 4 from J, leaving 14 bases between them. This CDR3 is 15 amino acids long. The CDR3 DNA sequence: TGTGCCAGCAGCTCTGAGGCCTTTTATTACAATGAGCAGTTCTTC. Its translation: CASSSEAFYYNEQFF.

CDR3 loop: CASSLTGGSNQPQHF. In DNA form, the CDR3 reads TGTGCCAGCAGCTTGACAGGGGGTAGCAATCAGCCCCAGCATTTT. The V and J genes are TRBV5-6 and TRBJ1-5; 8 bases agree with TRBD1. J was trimmed by 0 bases and V by 1 base; bases with no gene match: 0. This CDR3 has 15 amino acids. The germline CDR1 and CDR2 sequences are SGHDT and YYEEEE.

The chain carries TRBV12-5 and TRBJ2-3; 7 bases are a match to TRBD1. Germline lookup yields CDR1 LGHNT and CDR2 FRNRAP. With 8 bases clipped from V and 2 bases from J, the junction kept 10 bases outside the gene matches. The CDR3 sequence is 15 residues long. CDR3 protein: CASSGDRVLTDTQYF. The CDR3 coding sequence is TGTGCTAGTTCTGGCGACAGGGTCCTCACAGATACGCAGTATTTT.

The genes are TRBV7-9 and TRBJ2-3, with a possible D match to TRBD2 (6 bases). Trimming took off 3 bases at V and 4 bases at J, with 14 bases between the two ends. The CDR3 spans 15 residues. Germline V CDR1 and CDR2: SEHNR, FQNEAQ (reference sequence). The CDR3 sequence is CASSFVDGSADTQYF. CDR3 DNA: TGTGCCAGCAGCTTCGTCGACGGGAGCGCAGATACGCAGTATTTT.

The V gene is TRBV5-1, the J gene TRBJ2-1, with TRBD2 matching 7 bases. V was pared by 8 bases and J by 7 bases, with 15 bases of the junction left unmatched. The CDR3 has 15 amino acids. The germline V gene encodes CDR1 SGHRS and CDR2 YFSETQ. The CDR3 sequence: CASSHEGGEGNEQFF. The CDR3 DNA follows: TGCGCCAGTAGCCACGAGGGAGGGGAAGGGAATGAGCAGTTCTTC.

The genes are TRBV29-1 and TRBJ1-1; D might be TRBD1 (6 bases). Germline V gives CDR1 SQVTM, CDR2 ANQGSEA. The ends were cut back, 3 bases at V and 10 bases at J, with 9 bases in the middle. The CDR3 is 10 residues long. CDR3 sequence (DNA): TGCAGCGTTGACGGGGGCAGAGCTTTCTTT. This sequence encodes CSVDGGRAFF.

This chain joins TRBV29-1 and TRBJ1-1; D gene ambiguous. V was pared by 8 bases and J by 1 base, with 11 bases between. The germline V gene encodes CDR1 SQVTM and CDR2 ANQGSEA. The CDR3 covers 12 residues. CDR3 DNA: TGCAGCTACAGTGGCACGAACACTGAAGCTTTCTTT. This gives the protein CSYSGTNTEAFF.

This clone was seen once. The chain links TRBV5-1 to TRBJ2-3; 11 bases align to TRBD2. Germline-derived CDR1 and CDR2 are SGHRS and YFSETQ. Losses at the gene ends were 4 bases for V and 5 bases for J; bases not matched to a gene: 9. The CDR3 covers 16 residues. The CDR3 sequence is CASSAALAGDIDTQYF. CDR3 bases: TGCGCCAGCAGCGCAGCACTAGCGGGAGATATAGATACGCAGTATTTT.

DNA for the CDR3: TGTGCCAGCAGTGGACCGGGACAGCTCTCAGGGCAGACCCAGTACTTC. It codes for CASSGPGQLSGQTQYF. The V and J genes are TRBV6-1 and TRBJ2-5; the match to TRBD1 covers 7 bases. This CDR3 is 16 amino acids long. Per germline, CDR1 MNHNS and CDR2 SASEGT. J lost 6 bases, V lost 4 bases, and 14 bases had no gene match.

This chain joins TRBV4-1 and TRBJ2-7, with TRBD2 matching over 10 bases. V shed 6 bases, J shed 7 bases, and the junction held 24 bases outside the gene matches. CDR1 is MGHRA, CDR2 YSYEKL, per germline. The CDR3 length is 19 residues. The CDR3 sequence is CASSPVGWSSGSTLGEQYF. CDR3 sequence (DNA): TGCGCCAGCAGTCCGGTTGGTTGGTCTAGCGGGAGCACCCTCGGGGAGCAGTACTTC.

J is TRBJ1-4 and V is TRBV6-5; D possibly corresponds to TRBD1 (5 bases). V was shortened by 6 bases and J by 4 bases, with 12 bases between the two germline ends. Per germline, CDR1 MNHEY and CDR2 SVGAGI. The CDR3 has 14 amino acids. DNA for the CDR3: TGTGCCAGCAGCCGGGACGGACTTAATGAAAAACTGTTTTTT. This encodes CASSRDGLNEKLFF.

The rearrangement joins TRBV10-3 to TRBJ2-7; D remains unclear. Germline CDR1 and CDR2: ENHRY and SYGVKD. V dropped 5 bases and J dropped 2 bases, with 7 bases sitting between them. The CDR3 is 12 residues long. CDR3 in DNA: TGTGCCATCAGTCCGAACCCCTACGAGCAGTACTTC. This translates into CAISPNPYEQYF.

The chain couples TRBV11-2 to TRBJ1-4; 7 bases agree with TRBD1. Germline V gives CDR1 SGHAT, CDR2 FQNNGV. CDR3 length equals 17 residues. V lost 5 bases to trimming and J lost 13 bases; unmatched junction nucleotides: 22. The CDR3 DNA reads as TGTGCCAGCAGCCCAAGGACAGGTCTACAAAACTATCGGAGACTGTTTTTT. Amino acid sequence: CASSPRTGLQNYRRLFF.

The chain links TRBV7-9 to TRBJ2-5, with 10 bases that match TRBD1. The germline V gene encodes CDR1 SEHNR and CDR2 FQNEAQ (reference sequence). V lost 1 base to trimming and J lost 0 bases; unmatched junction nucleotides: 8. The CDR3 is 18 amino acids. DNA of the CDR3: TGTGCCAGCAGCTTAGACCCGACAGGGGGCCCGTACCAAGAGACCCAGTACTTC. This sequence encodes CASSLDPTGGPYQETQYF.

The count of this clone is one. J is TRBJ2-7 and V is TRBV27; D unclear. V was trimmed by 3 bases and J by 1 base, leaving 13 bases between them. Germline V gene lookup returns CDR1 MNHEY and CDR2 SMNVEV (reference sequence). The CDR3 covers 15 residues. The CDR3 sequence is CASSLGMAPSYEQYF. The CDR3 DNA sequence: TGTGCCAGCAGTTTGGGAATGGCCCCTTCCTACGAGCAGTACTTC.

The V gene is TRBV29-1, the J gene TRBJ1-1, with D perhaps matching TRBD1 (6 bases). Deletions cut 4 bases from V and 5 bases from J, with 11 bases between. The CDR3 is made up of 12 amino acids. Germline values: CDR1 SQVTM, CDR2 ANQGSEA. CDR3 sequence (DNA): TGCAGCGTTGGTACAGGGCAAACTGAAGCTTTCTTT. This translates into CSVGTGQTEAFF.

The chain carries TRBV19 and TRBJ1-1; 8 bases are a match to TRBD1. The J segment lost 5 bases and the V segment lost 4 bases, leaving 15 bases of the junction unmatched. The CDR3 covers 17 residues. Germline V lookup: CDR1 LNHDA, CDR2 SQIVND (reference sequence). In DNA form, the CDR3 reads TGTGCCAGTAGTACCATAGTTTTCCGGACAGGGCGGACTGAAGCTTTCTTT. Its translation: CASSTIVFRTGRTEAFF. The full variable domain, completed using reference TRBV19 and TRBJ1-1, is DGGITQSPKYLFRKEGQNVTLSCEQNLNHDAMYWYRQDPGQGLRLIYYSQIVNDFQKGDIAEGYSVSREKKESFPLTVTSAQKNPTAFYLCASSTIVFRTGRTEAFFGQGTRLTVV.

This chain connects TRBV4-2 to TRBJ2-2; D remains unclear. This CDR3 has 12 residues. Trimming shortened V by 4 bases and J by 3 bases, and 3 bases separated the two germline ends. Germline V lookup: CDR1 LGHNA, CDR2 YNFKEQ. CDR3 loop: CASSPDTGELFF. The CDR3 nucleotides read TGTGCCAGCAGCCCCGACACCGGGGAGCTGTTTTTT.

The gene calls are TRBV14 and TRBJ2-5, with D hard to call. The CDR3 runs to 15 residues. Per the germline V gene, CDR1 is SGHDN and CDR2 is FVKESK. The V end lost 2 bases, the J end lost 4 bases, and 14 bases lay between the germline ends. In nucleotides, the CDR3 is TGTGCCAGCAGCCAAATCGGGCCATGGAGAGAGACCCAGTACTTC. Its protein product is CASSQIGPWRETQYF.

As regards this clone: This sample includes further DNA sequences coding for the same CDR3. The genes are TRBV7-2 and TRBJ2-1; TRBD2 matches 9 bases. This CDR3 comprises 15 residues. CDR1 is SGHTA, CDR2 FQGNSA, per germline. With V trimmed by 4 bases and J by 1 base, 2 bases remained unmatched. The CDR3 DNA is TGTGCCAGCAGCTCGCGGGGGGGATCCTACAATGAGCAGTTCTTC. Translated: CASSSRGGSYNEQFF.

The chain has TRBV6-1 and TRBJ2-3, with 7 bases aligning to TRBD1. This CDR3 contains 15 residues. Germline lookup yields CDR1 MNHNS and CDR2 SASEGT. V was pared by 1 base and J by 0 bases, with 1 base of the junction left unmatched. The CDR3 protein is CASSEVRGSTDTQYF. The CDR3 region has the DNA TGTGCCAGCAGTGAAGTCAGGGGGAGCACAGATACGCAGTATTTT.

The chain is built from TRBV29-1 and TRBJ2-5; weak D call: TRBD1 (5 bases). Trimming shortened V by 8 bases and J by 2 bases, and 15 bases separated the two germline ends. The CDR3 spans 13 residues. In germline, CDR1 is SQVTM, CDR2 ANQGSEA. CDR3 sequence: CSFWTSLQETQYF. Written as DNA, the CDR3 is TGCAGCTTCTGGACATCCCTACAAGAGACCCAGTACTTC.